The clone carrying this T cell receptor beta chain has just one count. Its antigen is not known. Template switching, a step in the protocol, added a universal primer site, and cDNA carried unique molecular identifiers. MiXCR, run by TCRdb on the 5' RACE reads, gives a single entry per CDR3 protein. This table has 1,800,000 or so distinct CDR3 sequences, about 32% appearing once. This sample stems from a study of identical twins. V lost 9 bases, J lost 1 base, and 13 bases lay in between. There are 14 residues in the CDR3. CDR1 is LNHDA and CDR2 is SQIVND in the germline V gene (reference sequence). Study-level findings and limits: Abundant beta clonotypes from cord blood had fewer insertions, unlike memory repertoires, which showed none. Excess low generation probability was seen in twin-shared out-of-frame alpha sequences. Monozygotic twin pairs showed more out-of-frame TCR alpha sharing than models estimated.

The sequence was obtained from a newborn girl in good health. The sequencing input was cord blood. The chain has TRBV19 and TRBJ2-1, with a tentative D call TRBD2 (6 bases). CDR3 in DNA: TGTGCCAGCGACCAGGCGGGGTCCTACAATGAGCAGTTCTTC. Translated: CASDQAGSYNEQFF.